The rows below give T cell receptor beta chains drawn from one sample of a study of cytomegalovirus exposure and HLA in healthy donors. Using immunoSEQ multiplex PCR, the repertoire was profiled, and TCRdb retains in-frame clones only, with some absent. The table includes about 200,000 clones, about 82% detected once. Material: PBMCs. The receptors originated from a woman younger than 35 in good health and CMV-seronegative. The CDR3 runs from the conserved cysteine through the conserved F or W. A D gene is named only where the DNA matches it firmly. For some rows the clone size is stated as once, few or many, or as a class when expanded; others skip it.

TGCGCCAGCACAAGGACAGGGCTTAACTACGAGCAGTACTTC	CASTRTGLNYEQYF	TRBV5-1	NA	TRBJ2-7	TRBD1
TGTGCCAGCAGCTTAAACCCCCGGGACAGGGAGAGACAGTACTTC	CASSLNPRDRERQYF	TRBV5-5	NA	TRBJ2-7	TRBD1
TGTGCCAGCCGGCCGGGGGGTGGGCGGTCGTGGACTGAAGCTTTCTTT	CASRPGGGRSWTEAFF	TRBV5-4	NA	TRBJ1-1	NA
TGTGCCAGCAGCCGCTCCCGGGACACTGAAGCTTTCTTT	CASSRSRDTEAFF	TRBV6-5	NA	TRBJ1-1	NA
TGCGCCAGCAGCCAAGTTCCCGGGGGTGAAGCTTTCTTT	CASSQVPGGEAFF	TRBV4-1	NA	TRBJ1-1	NA
TGTGCCAGCAGCCAGGGGGGGCTACTTAGCACAGATACGCAGTATTTT	CASSQGGLLSTDTQYF	TRBV4-2	NA	TRBJ2-3	NA
TGTGCCCGGACTAGCAGTCTCAATTCACCCCTCCACTTT	CARTSSLNSPLHF	TRBV30	once	TRBJ1-6	NA
TGTGCCAGCAGCCAAGACCCAGCGAACACCGGGGAGCTGTTTTTT	CASSQDPANTGELFF	TRBV4-2	NA	TRBJ2-2	NA
TGTGCCAGCTCGCTCGACAGGGGAAGGGCAGATACGCAGTATTTT	CASSLDRGRADTQYF	TRBV18	NA	TRBJ2-3	TRBD1
TGTGCCAGCAGCTTGCTTGGGACAGGGAATCAGCCCCAGCATTTT	CASSLLGTGNQPQHF	TRBV5-8	NA	TRBJ1-5	TRBD1
TGTGCCAGCAGCCGCAGGGGCGCGGGTAGGGAGACCCAGTACTTC	CASSRRGAGRETQYF	TRBV7-9	few	TRBJ2-5	NA
TGTGCCATCAGTGATCTCGGACAGGGCCGGGATTTGAACACTGAAGCTTTCTTT	CAISDLGQGRDLNTEAFF	TRBV10-3	once	TRBJ1-1	TRBD1
TGTGCCAGCAGCCTGACCTGGACAGGGGATCCCACTGAAGCTTTCTTT	CASSLTWTGDPTEAFF	TRBV5-4	NA	TRBJ1-1	TRBD1
TGTGCCAGTAGTATAGGGACTGATAGGAGTGGATATGGCTACACCTTC	CASSIGTDRSGYGYTF	TRBV19	NA	TRBJ1-2	NA
TGTGCCAGCAGCCAAGGCCCCGGGACAGGGGGCGAAAAATGGACGACAACTAATGAAAAACTGTTTTTT	CASSQGPGTGGEKWTTTNEKLFF	TRBV4-2	NA	TRBJ1-4	TRBD1
TGCAGCGTTGAAGCGTGGAGACAGGGATGGACTGAAGCTTTCTTT	CSVEAWRQGWTEAFF	TRBV29-1	NA	TRBJ1-1	TRBD1
TGTGCCAGCAGTACCACCGGGACAACCGGCGCTGGCTACACCTTC	CASSTTGTTGAGYTF	TRBV27	NA	TRBJ1-2	NA
TGTGCCAGCAGCTTAGCTTGGGCCAGCGGGAGTAAGGAGACCCAGTACTTC	CASSLAWASGSKETQYF	TRBV11-2	NA	TRBJ2-5	TRBD2
TGTGCCAGCAGTGAGCCGGCTAACTATGGCTACACCTTC	CASSEPANYGYTF	TRBV2	NA	TRBJ1-2	NA
TGTGCCAGCAGCGAACGAAAGAGGGGGCGTTCCTACAATGAGCAGTTCTTC	CASSERKRGRSYNEQFF	TRBV13	NA	TRBJ2-1	TRBD1
TGTGCCAGCAGTGAAGCGCACCCGGGACAGAGCTCCTATAATTCACCCCTCCACTTT	CASSEAHPGQSSYNSPLHF	TRBV6-1	NA	TRBJ1-6	TRBD1
TGCAGCGTTGTGATACCTGGACAATCAGGGCAGTATAGCAATCAGCCCCAGCATTTT	CSVVIPGQSGQYSNQPQHF	TRBV29-1	NA	TRBJ1-5	NA
TGTGCCAGCAGCTTAGAGCATGGCCGGGGGACCTACAATGAGCAGTTCTTC	CASSLEHGRGTYNEQFF	TRBV7-6	NA	TRBJ2-1	NA
TGTGCCAGCAGCCATCTGAGGGCTGAAGCTTTCTTT	CASSHLRAEAFF	TRBV14	NA	TRBJ1-1	NA
TGTGCCAGCAGCTTGGTTAGTGGGGGAGGAAGAACCGGGGAGCTGTTTTTT	CASSLVSGGGRTGELFF	TRBV5-6	NA	TRBJ2-2	NA
TGTGCCAGCTCACCCAGGGGTAAGGGTAGGAACACTGAAGCTTTCTTT	CASSPRGKGRNTEAFF	TRBV18	NA	TRBJ1-1	NA
TGTGCCAGTATACTCACAGGGAATGGAAACACCATATATTTT	CASILTGNGNTIYF	TRBV6-5	NA	TRBJ1-3	NA
TGCGCCAGCAGCTTGGCCGGAGCCATGAACACTGAAGCTTTCTTT	CASSLAGAMNTEAFF	TRBV5-1	NA	TRBJ1-1	NA
TGTGCCAGCCATCTCTACAGTGGTGGCTACACCTTC	CASHLYSGGYTF	TRBV5-5	few	TRBJ1-2	NA
TGCAGCGCTAAGCCCGGGATCCTGAACACTGAAGCTTTCTTT	CSAKPGILNTEAFF	TRBV29-1	NA	TRBJ1-1	NA
TGTGCCAGCAGCTTAGCTAGGCAGGTCGACGAGCAGTTCTTC	CASSLARQVDEQFF	TRBV7-2	once	TRBJ2-1	NA
TGTGCCTGGAGTTTTCAGGGGAATTCACCCCTCCACTTT	CAWSFQGNSPLHF	TRBV30	NA	TRBJ1-6	NA
TGTGCCAGCAGCGTTAGCACGTCCCTTCAGCCCCAGCATTTT	CASSVSTSLQPQHF	TRBV9	NA	TRBJ1-5	NA
TGTGCCAGCAGCGTAGGTGCGGGGGCGGGGGGTCATCCCCAGCATTTT	CASSVGAGAGGHPQHF	TRBV9	NA	TRBJ1-5	NA
TGTGCCAGCAGTCTGGGGACAGCCCTTGTTGAGGCTTTCTTT	CASSLGTALVEAFF	TRBV27	NA	TRBJ1-1	TRBD1
TGCAGCGTTGAAGTTGAGAGCGCCTACAATGAGCAGTTCTTC	CSVEVESAYNEQFF	TRBV29-1	NA	TRBJ2-1	NA
TGCGCCAGCAGCTACAACAGGGGGTCTCTACCCGGAAACACCATATATTTT	CASSYNRGSLPGNTIYF	TRBV5-1	NA	TRBJ1-3	TRBD1
TGTGCCAGCAGCTTAGTCAGTGGAGCTTTCTTT	CASSLVSGAFF	TRBV7-9	NA	TRBJ1-1	NA
TGTGCCAGCAGCTCAACCCCGGGACAGCCATATGGCTACACCTTC	CASSSTPGQPYGYTF	TRBV7-3	NA	TRBJ1-2	TRBD1
TGTGCCAGCAGTTACAGGGACAGCTCCTCCTACGAGCAGTACTTC	CASSYRDSSSYEQYF	TRBV6-6	NA	TRBJ2-7	TRBD1
TGTGCCAGCAGCCCGGGTACCTTCACAGATACGCAGTATTTT	CASSPGTFTDTQYF	TRBV11-3	NA	TRBJ2-3	NA
TGTGCCAGCAGCCCGACAGGGGAAGGCACTGAAGCTTTCTTT	CASSPTGEGTEAFF	TRBV6-1	NA	TRBJ1-1	TRBD1
TGTGCCAGCAGTGATCAGTTCTACAATGAGCAGTTCTTC	CASSDQFYNEQFF	TRBV2	NA	TRBJ2-1	NA
TGCAGCGTTGAAGATCCGGGTTCGGCTGGGGCCAACGTCCTGACTTTC	CSVEDPGSAGANVLTF	TRBV29-1	NA	TRBJ2-6	NA
TGTGCCAGCAGCCGGGCGGGGGACAGGGGATTGCGGGAGACCCAGTACTTC	CASSRAGDRGLRETQYF	TRBV13	NA	TRBJ2-5	TRBD1
TGTGCCAGCAGCCCAGGGGGTTTTTATGAGCAGTTCTTC	CASSPGGFYEQFF	TRBV7-9	NA	TRBJ2-1	TRBD1
TGTGCCAGCAGCCGGAGTAGCCTTTCTGGAAACACCATATATTTT	CASSRSSLSGNTIYF	TRBV5-4	NA	TRBJ1-3	NA
TGTGCCAGCTCACCGGGACAGGGGGCCACTGAAGCTTTCTTT	CASSPGQGATEAFF	TRBV18	NA	TRBJ1-1	TRBD1
TGTGCCTGGAGTGTACGATTAGCGGGAGATAATGAGCAGTTCTTC	CAWSVRLAGDNEQFF	TRBV30	NA	TRBJ2-1	TRBD2
TGTGCCAGCAGCTTATATTCGGGGGGCCCACAGGGACATGGAAACACCATATATTTT	CASSLYSGGPQGHGNTIYF	TRBV7-9	few	TRBJ1-3	NA
TGTGCCAGCAGCCAAACCCGCGGGATCCACGAGCAGTACTTC	CASSQTRGIHEQYF	TRBV14	NA	TRBJ2-7	NA
TGCGCCAGCAGCTTGGGCAGGGAGGTCACTGAAGCTTTCTTT	CASSLGREVTEAFF	TRBV5-1	NA	TRBJ1-1	NA
TGTGCCAGCAGCCCCAGCGGGACCTACGAGCAGTACTTC	CASSPSGTYEQYF	TRBV6-5	NA	TRBJ2-7	TRBD2
TGCGCCAGCAGCTTGAACGGGGTCGGTGCGAACACTGAAGCTTTCTTT	CASSLNGVGANTEAFF	TRBV5-1	NA	TRBJ1-1	NA
TGTGCCAGCAGCTTTGTCGGGCACAGGCTTAACACTGAAGCTTTCTTT	CASSFVGHRLNTEAFF	TRBV7-9	NA	TRBJ1-1	NA
TGCGCCAGCAGCCAGGGGCCCGGGGAGCTGTTTTTT	CASSQGPGELFF	TRBV4-1	NA	TRBJ2-2	NA
TGCAGCGTTGGACAGGGTTCTGACGGATCCCAGCATTTT	CSVGQGSDGSQHF	TRBV29-1	NA	TRBJ1-5	TRBD1
TGTGCTAGTGGTTGGGCCAGTTACGAGCAGTACTTC	CASGWASYEQYF	TRBV12-5	NA	TRBJ2-7	NA
TGTGCCAGCAGCGGTCGACTAGCTGGCGACAATGAGCAGTTCTTC	CASSGRLAGDNEQFF	TRBV13	once	TRBJ2-1	TRBD2
TGTGCCAGTTTAAAGACAGGGTCCTACGAGCAGTACTTC	CASLKTGSYEQYF	TRBV2	once	TRBJ2-7	TRBD1